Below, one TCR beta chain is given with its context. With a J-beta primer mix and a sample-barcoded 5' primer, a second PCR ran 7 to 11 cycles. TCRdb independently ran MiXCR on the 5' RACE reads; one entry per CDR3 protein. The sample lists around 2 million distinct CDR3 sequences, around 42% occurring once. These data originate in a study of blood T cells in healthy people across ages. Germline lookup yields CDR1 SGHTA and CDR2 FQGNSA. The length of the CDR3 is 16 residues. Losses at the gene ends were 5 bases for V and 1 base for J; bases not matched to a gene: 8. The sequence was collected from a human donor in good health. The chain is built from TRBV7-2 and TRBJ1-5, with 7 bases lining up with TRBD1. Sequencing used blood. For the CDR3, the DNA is TGTGCCAGCAGCCAGCGGACAGGATTAAGCAATCAGCCCCAGCATTTT. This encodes CASSQRTGLSNQPQHF.